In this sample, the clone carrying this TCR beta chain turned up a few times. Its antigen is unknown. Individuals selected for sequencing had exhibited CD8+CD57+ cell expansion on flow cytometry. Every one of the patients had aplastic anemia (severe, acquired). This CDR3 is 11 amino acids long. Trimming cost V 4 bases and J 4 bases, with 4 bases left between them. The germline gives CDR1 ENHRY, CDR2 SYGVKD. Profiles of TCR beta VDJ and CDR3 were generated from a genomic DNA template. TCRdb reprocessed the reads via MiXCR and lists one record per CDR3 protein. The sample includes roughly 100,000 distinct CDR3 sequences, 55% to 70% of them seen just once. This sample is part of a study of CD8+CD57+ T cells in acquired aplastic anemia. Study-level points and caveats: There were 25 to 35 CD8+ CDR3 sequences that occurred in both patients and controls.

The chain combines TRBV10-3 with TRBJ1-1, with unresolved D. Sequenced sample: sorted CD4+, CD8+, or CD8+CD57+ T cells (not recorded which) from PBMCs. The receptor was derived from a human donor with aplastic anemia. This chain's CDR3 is CAISAGTEAFF. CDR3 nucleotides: TGTGCCATCAGTGCTGGCACTGAAGCTTTCTTT.